This T cell receptor (beta chain) derives from a study of cytomegalovirus exposure and HLA in healthy donors. Study-level findings and limits: Sequencing artifact likely explains a cluster of highly shared sequence variants. Per a later analysis, about 18,000 TCR beta sequences showed association with HLA alleles at 0.05 false discovery rate. A later analysis, which compared TCR beta chains of equal frequency, found the HLA-associated ones more clonally expanded.

The PCR had 60 Vbeta and 13 Jbeta primers. Data came from immunoSEQ multiplex PCR; TCRdb stores just in-frame clones and leaves some out. Among approximately 150,000 clones listed, roughly three quarters were seen once. Losses at the gene ends were 5 bases for V and 3 bases for J; bases not matched to a gene: 3. This CDR3 contains 14 residues. The germline V gene encodes CDR1 SGHTA and CDR2 FQGTGA. As regards this clone: Its matching antigen is unknown.

The sample was PBMCs. The clonotype was recovered from a young man in good health and CMV-seropositive. The rearrangement links TRBV7-3 to TRBJ1-2; TRBD1 aligns across 10 bases. CDR3 sequence: CASSPGQGDYGYTF. The CDR3 nucleotides read TGTGCCAGCAGCCCCGGACAGGGGGACTATGGCTACACCTTC.